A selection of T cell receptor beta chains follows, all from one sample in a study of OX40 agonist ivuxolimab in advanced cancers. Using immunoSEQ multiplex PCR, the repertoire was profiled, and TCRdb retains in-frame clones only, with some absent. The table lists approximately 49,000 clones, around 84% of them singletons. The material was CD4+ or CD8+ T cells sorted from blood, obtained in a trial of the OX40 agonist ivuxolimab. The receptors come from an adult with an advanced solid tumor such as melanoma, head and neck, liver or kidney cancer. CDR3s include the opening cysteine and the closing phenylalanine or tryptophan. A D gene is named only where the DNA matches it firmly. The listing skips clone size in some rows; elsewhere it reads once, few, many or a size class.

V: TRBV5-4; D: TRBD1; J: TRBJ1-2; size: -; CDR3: CASSQGPGTGDLNYGYTF; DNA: TGCGCCAGCAGCCAAGGACCCGGGACAGGGGACCTTAACTATGGCTACACCTTC
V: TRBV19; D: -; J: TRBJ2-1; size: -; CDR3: CASSIGTDNEQFF; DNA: TGTGCCAGTAGTATAGGTACAGACAATGAGCAGTTCTTC
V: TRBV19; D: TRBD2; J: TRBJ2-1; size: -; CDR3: CASTPGLAGGGEQFF; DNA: TGTGCCAGTACCCCGGGACTAGCGGGAGGAGGCGAGCAGTTCTTC
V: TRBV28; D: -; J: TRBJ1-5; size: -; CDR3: CAGSLYRAGEQPQHF; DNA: TGTGCCGGCAGTTTATATCGAGCAGGGGAACAGCCCCAGCATTTT
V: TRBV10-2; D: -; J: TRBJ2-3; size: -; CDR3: CASREDADEDTQYF; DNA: TGCGCCAGCAGGGAAGACGCTGATGAGGATACGCAGTATTTT
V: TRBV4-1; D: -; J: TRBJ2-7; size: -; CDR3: CASSQASGGVYEQYF; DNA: TGCGCCAGCAGCCAAGCAAGCGGAGGGGTTTACGAGCAGTACTTC
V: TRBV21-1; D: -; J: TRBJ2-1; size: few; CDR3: CASSKESRLRKYEQFF; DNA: TGTGCCAGCAGCAAAGAATCCAGACTCCGTAAGTATGAGCAGTTCTTC
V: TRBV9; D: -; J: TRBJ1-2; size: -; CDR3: CASSARMGSTGYTF; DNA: TGTGCCAGCAGTGCCCGGATGGGGTCGACGGGCTACACCTTC
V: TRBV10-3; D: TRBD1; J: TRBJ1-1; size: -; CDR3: CAISGRRDSGTEAFF; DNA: TGTGCCATCAGCGGTCGGCGGGACAGTGGCACTGAAGCTTTCTTT
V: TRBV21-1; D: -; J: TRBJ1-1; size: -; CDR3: CASSTGRWRGGRVTEAFF; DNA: TGTGCCAGCAGCACAGGACGTTGGAGGGGGGGAAGGGTAACTGAAGCTTTCTTT
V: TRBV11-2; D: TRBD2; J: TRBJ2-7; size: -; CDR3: CASSTTSGPYEQYF; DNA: TGTGCCAGCAGCACGACTAGCGGGCCCTACGAGCAGTACTTC
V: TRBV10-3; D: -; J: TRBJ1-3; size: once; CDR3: CAISGGTSGNTIYF; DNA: TGTGCCATCAGTGGGGGTACCTCTGGAAACACCATATATTTT
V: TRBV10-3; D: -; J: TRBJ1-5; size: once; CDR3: CAISAGADNQPQHF; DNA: TGTGCCATCAGTGCGGGGGCGGACAATCAGCCCCAGCATTTT
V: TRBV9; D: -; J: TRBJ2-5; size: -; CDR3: CASSVEGFKETQYF; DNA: TGTGCCAGCAGCGTAGAGGGCTTTAAAGAGACCCAGTACTTC
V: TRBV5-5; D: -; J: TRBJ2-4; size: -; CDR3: CASSATGLAKNIQYF; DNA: TGTGCCAGCAGCGCTACAGGGTTAGCCAAAAACATTCAGTACTTC
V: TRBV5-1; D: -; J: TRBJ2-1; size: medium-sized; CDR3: CASSLGEGREQFF; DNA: TGCGCCAGCAGCTTGGGTGAGGGACGGGAGCAGTTCTTC
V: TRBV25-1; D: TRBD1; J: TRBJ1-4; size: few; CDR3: CASSGRQGIREKLFF; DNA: TGTGCCAGCAGTGGGAGACAGGGTATCAGGGAAAAACTGTTTTTT
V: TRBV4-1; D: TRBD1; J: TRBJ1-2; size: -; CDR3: CASSGDRDFYGYTF; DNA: TGCGCCAGCAGCGGGGACAGGGATTTCTATGGCTACACCTTC
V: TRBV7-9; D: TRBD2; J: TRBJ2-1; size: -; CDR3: CASSLAGAGGSNEQFF; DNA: TGTGCCAGCAGCTTAGCGGGAGCGGGAGGCTCCAATGAGCAGTTCTTC
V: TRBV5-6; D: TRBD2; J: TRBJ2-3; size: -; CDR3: CASSLTSGTFPGADTQYF; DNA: TGTGCCAGCAGCTTAACTAGCGGGACCTTTCCTGGGGCAGATACGCAGTATTTT
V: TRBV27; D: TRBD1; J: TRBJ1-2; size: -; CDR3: CASSLYPGQGYGYTF; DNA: TGTGCCAGCAGTTTATACCCGGGACAGGGCTATGGCTACACCTTC
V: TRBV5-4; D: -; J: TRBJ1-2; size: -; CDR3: CASSTPAGYGYTF; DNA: TGTGCCAGCAGCACACCCGCGGGGTATGGCTACACCTTC
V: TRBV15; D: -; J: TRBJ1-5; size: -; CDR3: CATSSQGYNQPQHF; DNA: TGTGCCACCAGCAGCCAAGGATACAATCAGCCCCAGCATTTT
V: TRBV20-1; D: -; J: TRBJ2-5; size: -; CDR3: CSARWQETQYF; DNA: TGCAGTGCTAGGTGGCAAGAGACCCAGTACTTC
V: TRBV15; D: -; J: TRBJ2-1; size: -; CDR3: CATSRGGTLGLHLNWESEQFF; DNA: TGTGCCACCAGCAGAGGCGGCACACTGGGACTTCATCTCAATTGGGAGTCTGAGCAGTTCTTC
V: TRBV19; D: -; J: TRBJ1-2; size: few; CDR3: CASTPTPDGSNGYTF; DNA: TGTGCCAGTACCCCAACCCCAGACGGGTCTAATGGCTACACCTTC
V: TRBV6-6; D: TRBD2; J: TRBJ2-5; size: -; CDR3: CASSRSGGYQETQYF; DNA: TGTGCCAGCAGTAGGAGCGGGGGGTACCAAGAGACCCAGTACTTC
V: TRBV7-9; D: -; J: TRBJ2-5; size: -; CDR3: CASSSLGVGETQYF; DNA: TGTGCCAGCAGCTCGCTGGGGGTTGGAGAGACCCAGTACTTC
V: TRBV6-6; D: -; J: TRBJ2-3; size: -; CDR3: CASSYSGRATQYF; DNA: TGTGCCAGCAGTTACTCGGGTCGAGCTACGCAGTATTTT
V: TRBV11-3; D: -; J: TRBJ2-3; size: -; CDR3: CASSLGRGDTQYF; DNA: TGTGCCAGCAGCTTAGGCAGAGGGGATACGCAGTATTTT
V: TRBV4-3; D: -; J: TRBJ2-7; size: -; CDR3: CASSQEPSGYEQYF; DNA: TGCGCCAGCAGCCAAGAGCCAAGCGGATACGAGCAGTACTTC
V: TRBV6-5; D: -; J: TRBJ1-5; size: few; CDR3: CASGSPGNQPQHF; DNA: TGTGCCAGCGGGTCCCCAGGGAATCAGCCCCAGCATTTT
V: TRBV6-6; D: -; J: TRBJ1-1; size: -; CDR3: CASSYSRNTEAFF; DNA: TGTGCCAGCAGTTACTCCCGCAACACTGAAGCTTTCTTT
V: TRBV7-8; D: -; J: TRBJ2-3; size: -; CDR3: CASSLISGGQSDTQYF; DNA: TGTGCCAGCAGCTTAATCTCGGGTGGGCAGTCAGATACGCAGTATTTT
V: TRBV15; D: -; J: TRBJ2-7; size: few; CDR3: CASLPKGHEQYF; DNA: TGTGCCTCCCTCCCGAAGGGCCACGAGCAGTACTTC
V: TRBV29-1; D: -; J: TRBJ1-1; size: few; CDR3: CSVAQTEAFF; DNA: TGCAGCGTTGCCCAGACTGAAGCTTTCTTT
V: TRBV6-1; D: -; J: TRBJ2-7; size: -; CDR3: CASSTLFAYEQYF; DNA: TGTGCCAGCAGCACACTGTTCGCCTACGAGCAGTACTTC
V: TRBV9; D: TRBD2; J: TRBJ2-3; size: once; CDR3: CASSANPRGGDTDTQYF; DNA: TGTGCCAGCAGCGCGAACCCCCGGGGGGGGGACACAGATACGCAGTATTTT
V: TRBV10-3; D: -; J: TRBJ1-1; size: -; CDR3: CATTLEGPGNTEAFF; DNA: TGTGCCACCACTTTAGAGGGACCTGGGAACACTGAAGCTTTCTTT
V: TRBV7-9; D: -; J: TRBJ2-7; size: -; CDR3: CASSLQEGPYEQYF; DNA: TGTGCCAGCAGCTTACAGGAGGGCCCTTACGAGCAGTACTTC
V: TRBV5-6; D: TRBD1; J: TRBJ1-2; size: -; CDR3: CASSWTGPGYTF; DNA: TGTGCCAGCAGCTGGACAGGGCCTGGCTACACCTTC
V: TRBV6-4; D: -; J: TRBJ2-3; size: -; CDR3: CASSDSGRRGTQYF; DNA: TGTGCCAGCAGTGACTCGGGGCGGAGGGGTACGCAGTATTTT
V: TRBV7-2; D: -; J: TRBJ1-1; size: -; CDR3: CASRRKTGFTEAFF; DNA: TGTGCCAGCAGACGGAAAACAGGGTTCACTGAAGCTTTCTTT
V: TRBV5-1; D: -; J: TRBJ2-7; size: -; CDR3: CASSSRTASYEQYF; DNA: TGCGCCAGCAGCAGCCGGACTGCTTCCTACGAGCAGTACTTC
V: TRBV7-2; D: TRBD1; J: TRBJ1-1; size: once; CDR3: CASSLRQGGQGAFF; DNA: TGTGCCAGCAGCCTGCGGCAGGGGGGTCAGGGAGCTTTCTTT
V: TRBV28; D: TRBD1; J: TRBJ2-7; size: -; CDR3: CASSPGGQGRYEQYF; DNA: TGTGCCAGCAGCCCAGGGGGACAGGGGAGGTACGAGCAGTACTTC
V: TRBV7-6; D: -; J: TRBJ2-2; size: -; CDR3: CASSPANTGELFF; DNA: TGTGCCAGCAGCCCTGCGAACACCGGGGAGCTGTTTTTT
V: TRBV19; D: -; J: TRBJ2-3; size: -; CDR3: CASSPRFSSTDTQYF; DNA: TGTGCCAGTAGTCCTCGCTTTTCTAGCACAGATACGCAGTATTTT
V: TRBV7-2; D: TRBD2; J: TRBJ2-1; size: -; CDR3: CASAEGLGLAGYNEQFF; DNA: TGTGCCAGCGCCGAGGGCCTTGGACTAGCGGGATACAATGAGCAGTTCTTC
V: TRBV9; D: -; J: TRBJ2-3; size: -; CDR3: CASSVTPLVTDTQYF; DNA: TGTGCCAGCAGCGTAACCCCGTTGGTCACAGATACGCAGTATTTT
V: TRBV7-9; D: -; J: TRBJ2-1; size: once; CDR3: CASSLATAVYEQFF; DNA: TGTGCCAGCAGCTTAGCGACAGCCGTCTATGAGCAGTTCTTC
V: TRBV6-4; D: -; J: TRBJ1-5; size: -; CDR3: CASSKESNSNQPQHF; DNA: TGTGCCAGCAGTAAGGAAAGTAATAGCAATCAGCCCCAGCATTTT
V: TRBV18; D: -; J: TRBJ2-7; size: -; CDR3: CASSQGPSSYEQYF; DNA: TGTGCCAGCTCACAGGGGCCAAGCTCCTACGAGCAGTACTTC
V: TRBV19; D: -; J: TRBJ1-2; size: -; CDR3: CASSARTRGRGYTF; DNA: TGTGCCAGTAGTGCCCGGACCCGAGGAAGGGGCTACACCTTC
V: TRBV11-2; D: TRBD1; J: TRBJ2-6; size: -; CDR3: CASSLYRGPGANVLTF; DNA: TGTGCCAGCAGTCTATACAGGGGGCCCGGGGCCAACGTCCTGACTTTC